The 11 T cell receptor beta chains below were found in one sample sequenced in a study of blood T cell repertoires in COVID-19. Clones were read by immunoSEQ multiplex PCR, and TCRdb kept only the in-frame ones, dropping some. Here the sample spans 150,000 or so clones, approximately 90% being singletons. The sequenced sample was peripheral blood. The receptors shown here come from a woman aged 45 to 65 with acute or convalescent COVID-19.

This clone was observed a handful of times. The rearrangement joins TRBV6-5 to TRBJ2-2; TRBD1 aligns across 8 bases. V was pared by 7 bases and J by 5 bases, with 9 bases of the junction left unmatched. There are 15 residues in the CDR3. Germline V gene sequence: CDR1 MNHEY, CDR2 SVGAGI. Written as DNA, the CDR3 is TGTGCCAGCACCACCGGGACAGGCCCGACCGGGGAGCTGTTTTTT. This sequence encodes CASTTGTGPTGELFF.

Turning to this clone: Other DNA sequences from this sample encode an identical CDR3 as well. V gene TRBV19 combines with J gene TRBJ2-3; tentative D call: TRBD1 (5 bases). Trimming left V 6 bases short and J 1 base short, with 14 bases between. CDR1 LNHDA and CDR2 SQIVND come from the germline V gene (reference sequence). This CDR3 is 15 amino acids long. CDR3 sequence: CASRRQFFGTDTQYF. CDR3 in DNA: TGTGCCAGTAGAAGACAGTTTTTCGGCACAGATACGCAGTATTTT.

The chain couples TRBV19 to TRBJ1-5, with 11 bases identical to TRBD1. Unmatched junction bases numbered 9, after V lost 4 bases and J lost 7 bases. CDR3 length: 16 amino acids. Looked up from germline, CDR1 is LNHDA and CDR2 is SQIVND (reference sequence). CDR3 region: CASSTGRDRGFQPQHF. The DNA of the CDR3 is TGTGCCAGTAGTACCGGCCGGGACAGGGGGTTCCAGCCCCAGCATTTT.

The chain employs TRBV30 and TRBJ1-1, with D possibly matching TRBD1 (6 bases). CDR1 and CDR2 (germline): GTSNPN, SVGIG (reference sequence). The CDR3 covers 17 residues. Trimming cost V 0 bases and J 5 bases, with 22 bases left between them. DNA for the CDR3: TGTGCCTGGAGTGTAGCCCGGGGGGGGCGAAAAGCTACTGAAGCTTTCTTT. Its protein is CAWSVARGGRKATEAFF.

The rearrangement links TRBV12-3 or TRBV12-4 to TRBJ1-2; D not certain. The CDR3 length is 13 residues. Trimming stripped 1 base from V and 4 bases from J, with 7 bases between. Here the CDR3 reads CASSLGTVYGYTF. The CDR3 region has the DNA TGTGCCAGCAGTTTAGGGACTGTCTATGGCTACACCTTC.

Ten or more counts support this clone. The CDR3 region is CASSLQGAPTGELFF. CDR3 in DNA: TGTGCCAGCAGTTTACAGGGGGCGCCGACCGGGGAGCTGTTTTTT. V is TRBV6-2 or TRBV6-3 and J is TRBJ2-2; 9 nucleotides agree with TRBD1. The trim removed 4 bases at V and 5 bases at J, leaving 5 bases unmatched. The CDR3 is made up of 15 amino acids. The germline V gene encodes CDR1 MNHEY and CDR2 SVGEGT.

V usage is TRBV19 and J usage is TRBJ2-2, with D possibly being TRBD2 (6 bases). The germline V gene has CDR1 LNHDA and CDR2 SQIVND (reference sequence). This CDR3 spans 14 amino acids. The germline V and J ends were trimmed by 5 bases and 4 bases, with 11 bases remaining between them. For the CDR3, the DNA is TGTGCCAGTAGTCCGACTAGTAGCACCGGGGAGCTGTTTTTT. This codes for CASSPTSSTGELFF.

The rearrangement links TRBV2 to TRBJ1-5; D might be TRBD1 (5 bases). The CDR3 extends over 13 amino acids. The ends were cut back, 6 bases at V and 7 bases at J, with 13 bases in the middle. Looked up from germline, CDR1 is SNHLY and CDR2 is FYNNEI. DNA of the CDR3: TGTGCCAGCAGCAAGGGGCTCCCCCAGCCCCAGCATTTT. Protein product: CASSKGLPQPQHF.

CDR3 residues: CASSSDRDYGYTF. Written as DNA, the CDR3 is TGTGCCAGCAGCTCGGACAGGGACTATGGCTACACCTTC. This chain uses TRBV7-9 with TRBJ1-2, with 8 bases that match TRBD1. V lost 4 bases to trimming and J lost 3 bases; unmatched junction nucleotides: 1. This CDR3 has 13 amino acids. The germline V gene has CDR1 SEHNR and CDR2 FQNEAQ (reference sequence).

This chain links TRBV19 with TRBJ1-5, with D hard to call. The CDR3 sequence is 15 residues long. The germline V gene encodes CDR1 LNHDA and CDR2 SQIVND (reference sequence). V shed 5 bases and J shed 5 bases, with 16 bases lying between them. This CDR3 is CASSLQRGMDQPQHF. DNA of the CDR3: TGTGCCAGTAGTCTACAACGGGGTATGGATCAGCCCCAGCATTTT. Based on the CDR3 plus reference TRBV19 and TRBJ1-5, the full variable domain is DGGITQSPKYLFRKEGQNVTLSCEQNLNHDAMYWYRQDPGQGLRLIYYSQIVNDFQKGDIAEGYSVSREKKESFPLTVTSAQKNPTAFYLCASSLQRGMDQPQHFGDGTRLSIL.

This clone was counted once. The CDR3 DNA reads TGTGCCAGCAGCTTGGCAGGGAGGGGCGGGAGAGGCGAGCAGTACTTC. As protein: CASSLAGRGGRGEQYF. The chain carries TRBV5-4 and TRBJ2-7; 7 bases map to TRBD2. V lost 0 bases to trimming and J lost 6 bases; unmatched junction nucleotides: 12. The CDR3 has 16 residues. CDR1 and CDR2 (germline): SGHNT, YYREEE (reference sequence).